This T cell receptor beta chain was identified during a study of early T cells in non-severe SARS-CoV-2 infection. About the research overall: RNA in bulk from unsorted whole blood was sequenced, and chains were unpaired.

The study's findings and limits: Anti-spike CD8 specificities were favored by VDJdb matching, whose results missed private and CD4 specificities.

Regarding this clonotype: What it binds is not known.

The TCR library protocol attached unique molecular identifiers to the individual cDNA molecules. In TCRdb, the 5' RACE reads were re-called with MiXCR into one record per CDR3 protein. The sample contains tens of thousands of distinct CDR3 sequences, 10% to 15% of which appear only once. There are 16 residues in the CDR3. The V segment lost 4 bases and the J segment 4 bases; nucleotides outside the gene matches: 15. Germline V lookup: CDR1 DFQATT, CDR2 SNEGSKA (reference sequence). Sequencing used whole blood. This clonotype originated in an adult who was a healthcare worker with PCR-confirmed SARS-CoV-2 infection or an uninfected control (not recorded which). This chain joins TRBV20-1 and TRBJ2-7; 8 nucleotides agree with TRBD2. DNA for the CDR3: TGCAGTGCTACGTCAAGGGGACTAGGCAAAGGTTACGAGCAGTACTTC. Translation: CSATSRGLGKGYEQYF.